This T cell receptor (beta chain) was captured by sequencing in a study of blood T cell repertoires in COVID-19. Study-level information: PBMCs, B-cell-depleted T cells, or T cells were the source of the cDNA or gDNA that made up the material.

V shed 5 bases and J shed 4 bases, with 12 bases lying between them. The germline V gene encodes CDR1 SEHNR and CDR2 FQNEAQ (reference sequence). The CDR3 is 14 residues long. Only in-frame clones appear in the TCRdb table, and some are missing; sequencing was by immunoSEQ multiplex PCR. The sample has roughly 50,000 clones; about 90% are singletons. The sequence came from a man older than 75 with acute or convalescent COVID-19. Sequencing used peripheral blood. V gene TRBV7-9 combines with J gene TRBJ1-3; D remains ambiguous. The CDR3 here is CASSPSAGGNTIYF. The CDR3 DNA reads TGTGCCAGCAGCCCCTCTGCAGGAGGAAACACCATATATTTT.